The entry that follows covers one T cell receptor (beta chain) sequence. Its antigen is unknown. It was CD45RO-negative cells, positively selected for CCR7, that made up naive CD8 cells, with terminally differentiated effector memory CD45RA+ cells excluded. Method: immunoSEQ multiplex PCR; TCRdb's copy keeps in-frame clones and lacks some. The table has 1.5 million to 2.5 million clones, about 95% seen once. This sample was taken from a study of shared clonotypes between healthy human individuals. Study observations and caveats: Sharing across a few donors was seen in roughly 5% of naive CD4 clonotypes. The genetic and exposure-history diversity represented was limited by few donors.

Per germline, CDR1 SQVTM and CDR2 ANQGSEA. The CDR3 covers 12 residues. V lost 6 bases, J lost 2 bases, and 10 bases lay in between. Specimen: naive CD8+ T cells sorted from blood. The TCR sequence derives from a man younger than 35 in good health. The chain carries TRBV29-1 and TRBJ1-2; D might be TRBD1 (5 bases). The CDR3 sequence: CSVRQINYGYTF. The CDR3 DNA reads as TGCAGCGTACGACAGATAAACTATGGCTACACCTTC. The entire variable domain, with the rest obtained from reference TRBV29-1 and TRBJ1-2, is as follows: SAVISQKPSRDICQRGTSLTIQCQVDSQVTMMFWYRQQPGQSLTLIATANQGSEATYESGFVIDKFPISRPNLTFSTLTVSNMSPEDSSIYLCSVRQINYGYTFGSGTRLTVV.